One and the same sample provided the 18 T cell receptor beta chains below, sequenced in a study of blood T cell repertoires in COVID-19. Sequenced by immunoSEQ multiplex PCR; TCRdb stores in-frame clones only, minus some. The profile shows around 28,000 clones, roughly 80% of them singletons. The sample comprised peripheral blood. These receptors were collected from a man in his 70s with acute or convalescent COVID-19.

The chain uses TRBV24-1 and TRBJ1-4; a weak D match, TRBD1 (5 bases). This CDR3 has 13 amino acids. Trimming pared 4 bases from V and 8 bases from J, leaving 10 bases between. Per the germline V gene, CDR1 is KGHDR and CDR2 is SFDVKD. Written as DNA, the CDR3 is TGTGCCACCAGTGAAACAGGAAGAGAAAAACTGTTTTTT. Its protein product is CATSETGREKLFF.

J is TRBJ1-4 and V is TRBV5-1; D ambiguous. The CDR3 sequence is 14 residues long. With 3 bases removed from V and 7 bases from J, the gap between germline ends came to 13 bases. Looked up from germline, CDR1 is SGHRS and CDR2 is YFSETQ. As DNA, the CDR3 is TGCGCCAGCAGCTGGGGAGCCGCTTCTGAAAAACTGTTTTTT. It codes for CASSWGAASEKLFF.

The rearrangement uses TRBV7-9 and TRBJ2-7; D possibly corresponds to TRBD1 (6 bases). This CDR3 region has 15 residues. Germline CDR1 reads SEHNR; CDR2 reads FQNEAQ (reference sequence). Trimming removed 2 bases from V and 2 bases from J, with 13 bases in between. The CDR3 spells CASSLPQGTPYEQYF. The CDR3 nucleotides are TGTGCCAGCAGCTTACCCCAGGGGACCCCCTACGAGCAGTACTTC.

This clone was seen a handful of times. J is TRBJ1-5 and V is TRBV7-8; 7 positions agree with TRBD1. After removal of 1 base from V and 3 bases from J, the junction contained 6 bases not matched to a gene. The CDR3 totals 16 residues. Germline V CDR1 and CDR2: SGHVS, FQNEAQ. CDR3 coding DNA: TGTGCCAGCAGCTTAGGACAGGGTTACACCAATCAGCCCCAGCATTTT. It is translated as CASSLGQGYTNQPQHF.

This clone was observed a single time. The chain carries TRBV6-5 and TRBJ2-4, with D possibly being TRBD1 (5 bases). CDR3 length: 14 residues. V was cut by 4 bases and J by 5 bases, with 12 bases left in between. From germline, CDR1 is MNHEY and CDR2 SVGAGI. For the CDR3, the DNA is TGTGCCAGCAGTTGGGGCCCGGGTGAAAACATTCAGTACTTC. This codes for CASSWGPGENIQYF.

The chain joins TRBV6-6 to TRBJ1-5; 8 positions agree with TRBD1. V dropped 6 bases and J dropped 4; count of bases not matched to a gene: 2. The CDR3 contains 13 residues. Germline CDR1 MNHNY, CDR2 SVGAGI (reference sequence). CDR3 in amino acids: CASRRQGNQPQHF. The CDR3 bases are TGTGCCAGCAGACGACAGGGGAATCAGCCCCAGCATTTT.

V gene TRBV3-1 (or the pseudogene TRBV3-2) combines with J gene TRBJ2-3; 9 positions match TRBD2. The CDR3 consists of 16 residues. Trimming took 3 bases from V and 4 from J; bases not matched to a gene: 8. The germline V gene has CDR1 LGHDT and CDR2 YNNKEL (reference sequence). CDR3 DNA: TGTGCCAGCAGCCAGGGAGGGACTAGCCTCCCAGATACGCAGTATTTT. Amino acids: CASSQGGTSLPDTQYF.

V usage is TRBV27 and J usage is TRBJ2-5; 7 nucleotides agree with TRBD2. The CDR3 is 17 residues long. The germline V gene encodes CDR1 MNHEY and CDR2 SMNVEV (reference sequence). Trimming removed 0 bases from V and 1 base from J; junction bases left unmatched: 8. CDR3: CASSLSRLGGVQETQYF. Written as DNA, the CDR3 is TGTGCCAGCAGTTTATCGAGACTGGGAGGGGTCCAAGAGACCCAGTACTTC.

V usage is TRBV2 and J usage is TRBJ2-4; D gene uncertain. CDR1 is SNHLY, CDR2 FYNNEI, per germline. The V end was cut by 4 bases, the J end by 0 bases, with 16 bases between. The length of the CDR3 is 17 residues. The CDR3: CASSALADTLAKNIQYF. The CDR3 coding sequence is TGTGCCAGCAGTGCCTTGGCTGACACTCTAGCCAAAAACATTCAGTACTTC.

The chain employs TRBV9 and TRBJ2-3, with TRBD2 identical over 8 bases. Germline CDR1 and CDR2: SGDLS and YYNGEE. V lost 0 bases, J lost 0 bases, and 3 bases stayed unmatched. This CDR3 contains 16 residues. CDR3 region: CASSVGAGASTDTQYF. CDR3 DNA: TGTGCCAGCAGCGTAGGAGCGGGGGCAAGCACAGATACGCAGTATTTT.

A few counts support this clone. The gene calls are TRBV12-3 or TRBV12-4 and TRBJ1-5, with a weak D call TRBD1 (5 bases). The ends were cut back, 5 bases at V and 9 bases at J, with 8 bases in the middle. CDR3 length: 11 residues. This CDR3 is CASSRGGPQHF. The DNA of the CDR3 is TGTGCCAGCAGTCGGGGGGGGCCCCAGCATTTT.

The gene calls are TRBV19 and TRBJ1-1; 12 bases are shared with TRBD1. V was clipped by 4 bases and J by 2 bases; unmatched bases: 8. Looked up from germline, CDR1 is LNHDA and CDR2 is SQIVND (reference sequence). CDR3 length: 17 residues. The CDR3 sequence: CASSTPGQGASNTEAFF. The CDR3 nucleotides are TGTGCCAGTAGTACCCCGGGACAGGGGGCTAGCAACACTGAAGCTTTCTTT.

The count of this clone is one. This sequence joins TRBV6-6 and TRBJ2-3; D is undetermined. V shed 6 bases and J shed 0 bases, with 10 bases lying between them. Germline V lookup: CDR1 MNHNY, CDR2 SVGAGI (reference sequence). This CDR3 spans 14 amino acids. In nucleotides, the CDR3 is TGTGCCAGCAGACAAGAACAGAGCACAGATACGCAGTATTTT. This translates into CASRQEQSTDTQYF.

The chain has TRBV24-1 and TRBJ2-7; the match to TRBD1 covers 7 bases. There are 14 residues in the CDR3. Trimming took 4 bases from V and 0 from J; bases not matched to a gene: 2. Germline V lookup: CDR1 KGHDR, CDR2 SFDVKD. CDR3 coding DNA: TGTGCCACCAGTGAGACAGGGAACTCCTACGAGCAGTACTTC. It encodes CATSETGNSYEQYF.

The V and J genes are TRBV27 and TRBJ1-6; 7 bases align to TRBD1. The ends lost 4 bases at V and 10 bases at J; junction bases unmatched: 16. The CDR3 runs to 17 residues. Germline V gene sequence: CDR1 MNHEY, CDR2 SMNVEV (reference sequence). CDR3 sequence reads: CASSSLYSTGHNSPLHF. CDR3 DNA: TGTGCCAGCAGTTCCCTCTATTCGACAGGGCACAACTCACCCCTCCACTTT.

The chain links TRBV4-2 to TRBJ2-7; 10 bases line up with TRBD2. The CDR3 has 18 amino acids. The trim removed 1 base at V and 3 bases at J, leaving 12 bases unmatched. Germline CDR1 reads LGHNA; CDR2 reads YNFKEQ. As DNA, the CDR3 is TGTGCCAGCAGCCAAGTCACTAGCGGGGTCCGATTTGGCTACGAGCAGTACTTC. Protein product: CASSQVTSGVRFGYEQYF.

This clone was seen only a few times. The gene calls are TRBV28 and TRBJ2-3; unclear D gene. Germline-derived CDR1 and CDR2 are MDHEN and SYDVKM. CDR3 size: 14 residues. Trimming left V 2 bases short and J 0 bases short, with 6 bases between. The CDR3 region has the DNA TGTGCCAGCAGTTTAAATCCGAGCACAGATACGCAGTATTTT. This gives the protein CASSLNPSTDTQYF.

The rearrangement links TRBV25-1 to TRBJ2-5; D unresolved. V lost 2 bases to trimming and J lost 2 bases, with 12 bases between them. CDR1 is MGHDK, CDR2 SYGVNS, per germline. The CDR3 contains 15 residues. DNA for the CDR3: TGTGCCAGCAGTGAACCATCAGCGCTTCAAGAGACCCAGTACTTC. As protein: CASSEPSALQETQYF.